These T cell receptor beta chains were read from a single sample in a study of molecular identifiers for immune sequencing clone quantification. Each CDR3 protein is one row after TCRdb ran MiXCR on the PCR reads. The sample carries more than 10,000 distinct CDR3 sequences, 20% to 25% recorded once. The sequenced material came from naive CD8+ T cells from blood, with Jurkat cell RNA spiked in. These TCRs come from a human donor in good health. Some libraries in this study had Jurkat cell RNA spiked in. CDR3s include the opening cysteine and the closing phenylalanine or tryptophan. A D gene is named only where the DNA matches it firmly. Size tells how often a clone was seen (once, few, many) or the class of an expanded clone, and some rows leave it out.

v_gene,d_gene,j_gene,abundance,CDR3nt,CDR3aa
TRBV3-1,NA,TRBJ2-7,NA,TGTGCCAGCAGCCCCCCGGATAAGGGCGAGCAGTACTTC,CASSPPDKGEQYF
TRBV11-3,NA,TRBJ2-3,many,TGTGCCAGCAGCTTAGGCGAAGATACGCAGTATTTT,CASSLGEDTQYF
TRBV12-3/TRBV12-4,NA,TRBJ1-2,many,TGTGCCAGCAGCCCAGGTCCCGTCACGCACTATGGCTACACCTTC,CASSPGPVTHYGYTF
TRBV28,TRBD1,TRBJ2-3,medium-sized,TGTGCCAGCAGCTCAACAGGGGCGAGAGATACGCAGTATTTT,CASSSTGARDTQYF
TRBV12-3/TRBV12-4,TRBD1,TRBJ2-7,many,TGTGCCAGCAGTGAGGGGACAGGGGTATACGAGCAGTACTTC,CASSEGTGVYEQYF
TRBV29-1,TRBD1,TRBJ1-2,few,TGCAGCGTTGGGGGAGCGACAGGGGGGTATGGCTACACCTTC,CSVGGATGGYGYTF
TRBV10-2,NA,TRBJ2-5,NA,TGCGCCAGCAAGTCCGGGCCAAATAGGGAAGAGACCCAGTGCTTC,CASKSGPNREETQCF
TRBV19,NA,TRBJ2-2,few,TGTGCCAGTAGTATGTTATCCGGCGGGGAGCTGTTTTTT,CASSMLSGGELFF
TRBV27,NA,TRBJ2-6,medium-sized,TGTGCCAGCAGTGGATGGGCCAACACTGCCGGGGCCAACGTCCTGACTTTC,CASSGWANTAGANVLTF
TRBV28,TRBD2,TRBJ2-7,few,TGTGCCAGCAGCGGACGACTAGCGGGATGGGCCGGCGAGCAGTACTTC,CASSGRLAGWAGEQYF
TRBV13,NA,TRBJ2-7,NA,TGTGCCAGCAGCTTCAAGGGGCAACCTTACGAGCAGTACTTC,CASSFKGQPYEQYF
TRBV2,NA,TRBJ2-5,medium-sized,TGTGCCAGCAGCGTTTTCGAACAGGGTCGAGAGACCCAGTACTTC,CASSVFEQGRETQYF
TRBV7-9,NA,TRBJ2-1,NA,TGTGCCAGCAGTTGGCCGAATGAGCAGTTCTTC,CASSWPNEQFF
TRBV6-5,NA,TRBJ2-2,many,TGTGCCAGCAGTTACGGGGGAACCGGGGAGCTGTTTTTT,CASSYGGTGELFF
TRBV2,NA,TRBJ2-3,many,TGTGCCAACAACCTCCGGGACGAGGGGGCAGATACGCAGTATTTT,CANNLRDEGADTQYF
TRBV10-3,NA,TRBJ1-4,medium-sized,TGTGCCATCAGTGATTTGGGAGGGGACATGGAAAAACTGTTTTTT,CAISDLGGDMEKLFF
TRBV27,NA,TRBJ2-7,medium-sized,TGTGCCAGCAGCCCTCAGGGAGGCTGGGGGGTTTACGAGCAGTACTTC,CASSPQGGWGVYEQYF
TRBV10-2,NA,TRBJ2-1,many,TGCGCCAGCAGTGAGGTGTCAGGGAACTACAATGAGCAGTTCTTC,CASSEVSGNYNEQFF
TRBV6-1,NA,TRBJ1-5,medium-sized,TGTGCCAGCAGTGAATGGTCTAAGGGAAATCAGCCCCAGCATTTT,CASSEWSKGNQPQHF
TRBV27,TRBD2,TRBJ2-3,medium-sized,TGTGCCAGCAGTCCAGAGACTAGCGGCACAGATACGCAGTATTTT,CASSPETSGTDTQYF
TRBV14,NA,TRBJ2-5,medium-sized,TGTGCCAGCAGCCCTACGGACGCGGTTTGGCCGACCCAGTACTTC,CASSPTDAVWPTQYF
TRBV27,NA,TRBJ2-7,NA,TGTGCCAGCAGTTTTCGCGCACGCTCCTACGAGCAGTACTTC,CASSFRARSYEQYF
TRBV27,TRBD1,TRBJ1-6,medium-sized,TGTGCCAGCAGTCTAGGGACAGGGGCTTCCTATAATTCACCCCTCCACTTT,CASSLGTGASYNSPLHF
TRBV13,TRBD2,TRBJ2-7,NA,TGTGCCAGCAGCCCGGGACTAGTGCCCTACGAGCAGTACTTC,CASSPGLVPYEQYF
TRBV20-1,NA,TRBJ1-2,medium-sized,TGCAGTGCTAGAGATCGCTTGAAGTCAGGGGATGGCTACACCTTC,CSARDRLKSGDGYTF
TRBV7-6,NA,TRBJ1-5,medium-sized,TGTGCCAGCAGCGAGGGACACGCTTATAGCAATCAGCCCCAGCATTTT,CASSEGHAYSNQPQHF
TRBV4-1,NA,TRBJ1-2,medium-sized,TGCGCCAGCAGCCAAGATAGGCAGGGTGACTATGGCTACACCTTC,CASSQDRQGDYGYTF
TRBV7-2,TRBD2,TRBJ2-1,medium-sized,TGTGCCAGCAGCCCCTCGATAGCGGGAGATCCCAATGAGCAGTTCTTC,CASSPSIAGDPNEQFF
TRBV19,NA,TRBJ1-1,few,TGTGCCAGTACGACGGGCGGGGCGATCACTGAAGCTTTCTTT,CASTTGGAITEAFF
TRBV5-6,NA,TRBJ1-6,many,TGTGCCAGCAGCTTGGAATATAATTCACCCCTCCACTTT,CASSLEYNSPLHF
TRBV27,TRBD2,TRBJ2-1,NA,TGTGCCAGCAGTCTCCCGACTAGCCTAGCGGGGGATTACAATGAGCAGTTCTTC,CASSLPTSLAGDYNEQFF
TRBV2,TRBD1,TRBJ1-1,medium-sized,TGTGCCAGGTCGAGACAGGGGGCGAGCGGTGAAGCTTTCTTT,CARSRQGASGEAFF
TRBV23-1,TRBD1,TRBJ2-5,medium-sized,TGCGCCAACCCGGGACAGGTGAACGAAGAGACCCAGTACTTC,CANPGQVNEETQYF